The next 29 T cell receptor beta chains were all read from a single sample in a study of blood T cell repertoires in COVID-19. Clones were sequenced by immunoSEQ multiplex PCR, and TCRdb holds only the in-frame ones, with some missing. The sample has more than 150,000 clones, 70% to 85% seen once; the top ten hold roughly 7%. The sample taken for sequencing was peripheral blood. All receptors derive from a human donor in a cohort sampled during active COVID-19.

The rearrangement links TRBV7-8 to TRBJ2-7; D not resolved. Per the germline V gene, CDR1 is SGHVS and CDR2 is FQNEAQ. This CDR3 region has 14 residues. V lost 1 base and J 2 bases, leaving 9 bases between the germline ends. The CDR3 DNA follows: TGTGCCAGCAGCTTAGGTCCCCAAACCTACGAGCAGTACTTC. It translates to CASSLGPQTYEQYF.

A word on this clone: The same CDR3 also results from other DNA sequences found in this sample. This sequence joins TRBV5-1 and TRBJ2-7; no clear D gene. Trimming took 1 base from V and 2 from J, leaving 7 bases between them. There are 13 residues in the CDR3. Germline V lookup: CDR1 SGHRS, CDR2 YFSETQ. The CDR3 loop is CASSLLDTYEQYF. DNA of the CDR3: TGCGCCAGCAGCTTGTTAGATACCTACGAGCAGTACTTC. The full variable domain, with the rest looked up from reference TRBV5-1 and TRBJ2-7, is KAGVTQTPRYLIKTRGQQVTLSCSPISGHRSVSWYQQTPGQGLQFLFEYFSETQRNKGNFPGRFSGRQFSNSRSEMNVSTLELGDSALYLCASSLLDTYEQYFGPGTRLTVT.

The chain couples TRBV15 to TRBJ1-2; maybe TRBD1 (6 bases). V shed 3 bases and J shed 4 bases, with 9 bases lying between them. The CDR3 runs 13 residues. Germline V lookup: CDR1 LNHNV, CDR2 YYDKDF (reference sequence). The CDR3 spells CATSRDSGYGYTF. For the CDR3, the DNA is TGTGCCACCAGCAGGGACAGCGGCTATGGCTACACCTTC. Full variable domain (remainder filled in from reference TRBV15 and TRBJ1-2): DAMVIQNPRYQVTQFGKPVTLSCSQTLNHNVMYWYQQKSSQAPKLLFHYYDKDFNNEADTPDNFQSRRPNTSFCFLDIRSPGLGDTAMYLCATSRDSGYGYTFGSGTRLTVV.

The J gene is TRBJ1-3, the V gene TRBV7-9, with 9 bases fitting TRBD1. This CDR3 has 18 residues. With 5 bases clipped from V and 6 bases from J, the junction kept 17 bases outside the gene matches. CDR1 is SEHNR and CDR2 is FQNEAQ in the germline V gene (reference sequence). CDR3 DNA: TGTGCCAGCAGCAAAGACAGGGGGTTAACCTCTGCCGAAAACACCATATATTTT. Protein sequence: CASSKDRGLTSAENTIYF.

The chain links TRBV7-2 to TRBJ2-7; maybe TRBD1 (7 bases). V was trimmed by 5 bases and J by 4 bases, leaving 15 bases between them. This CDR3 contains 14 residues. Germline CDR1 is SGHTA and CDR2 is FQGNSA. CDR3 sequence: CASSVQQGTYEQYF. The CDR3 DNA sequence: TGTGCCAGCAGCGTACAACAGGGGACTTACGAGCAGTACTTC. Filled out from reference TRBV7-2 and TRBJ2-7, the complete variable domain reads GAGVSQSPSNKVTEKGKDVELRCDPISGHTALYWYRQSLGQGLEFLIYFQGNSAPDKSGLPSDRFSAERTGGSVSTLTIQRTQQEDSAVYLCASSVQQGTYEQYFGPGTRLTVT.

This clone was picked up one time. J is TRBJ2-1 and V is TRBV20-1; perhaps TRBD2 as D (6 bases). The CDR3 extends over 11 amino acids. Per the germline V gene, CDR1 is DFQATT and CDR2 is SNEGSKA (reference sequence). The germline V and J ends were trimmed by 6 bases and 10 bases, with 13 bases remaining between them. CDR3: CSARRAREQFF. The CDR3 nucleotides read TGCAGTGCGCGGAGGGCCAGAGAGCAGTTCTTC.

CDR3 coding DNA: TGTGCCAGCAGTGATAATGCCAGGGACATTATGAACACTGAAGCTTTCTTT. This sequence encodes CASSDNARDIMNTEAFF. The chain uses TRBV25-1 and TRBJ1-1, with D possibly TRBD1 on 6 matching bases. This CDR3 is 17 amino acids long. V shed 3 bases and J shed 0 bases, with 17 bases lying between them. CDR1 and CDR2 from the germline V gene are MGHDK and SYGVNS.

V and J are TRBV29-1 and TRBJ2-6, with TRBD1 matching over 7 bases. V lost 5 bases, J lost 0 bases, and 7 bases stayed unmatched. The CDR3 contains 16 residues. Germline CDR1 SQVTM, CDR2 ANQGSEA. CDR3 nucleotide sequence: TGCAGCGTTAATACAGGGGACGGCTCTGGGGCCAACGTCCTGACTTTC. Its translation is CSVNTGDGSGANVLTF.

The DNA of the CDR3 is TGTGCCAGCAGCCATTTTCAGGGGGGCTCCTACAATGAGCAGTTCTTC. Translating it yields CASSHFQGGSYNEQFF. The chain has TRBV14 and TRBJ2-1, with D perhaps matching TRBD1 (7 bases). CDR1 and CDR2 from the germline V gene are SGHDN and FVKESK. CDR3 length: 16 residues. V lost 3 bases and J 0 bases, leaving 12 bases between the germline ends.

This chain uses TRBV5-1 with TRBJ2-2; 8 nucleotides agree with TRBD2. From germline, CDR1 is SGHRS and CDR2 YFSETQ. With 4 bases clipped from V and 0 bases from J, the junction kept 5 bases outside the gene matches. CDR3 length: 16 residues. CDR3 DNA: TGCGCCAGCAGCCCGGGGGGGGCCCCGAACACCGGGGAGCTGTTTTTT. Protein product: CASSPGGAPNTGELFF.

This clone is a singleton in its sample. The chain carries TRBV27 and TRBJ2-7; 11 bases are shared with TRBD2. Germline CDR1 is MNHEY and CDR2 is SMNVEV (reference sequence). Germline trimming cut 5 bases from V and 5 bases from J; bases unmatched to any gene: 8. The CDR3 extends over 15 amino acids. The CDR3 here is CASSPAGTSGNEQYF. Written as DNA, the CDR3 is TGTGCCAGCAGTCCCGCCGGGACTAGCGGTAACGAGCAGTACTTC.

This chain joins TRBV10-3 and TRBJ2-1; tentative D call: TRBD2 (6 bases). V shed 6 bases and J shed 3 bases, with 18 bases lying between them. The CDR3 has 16 residues. Germline CDR1 reads ENHRY; CDR2 reads SYGVKD. Here the CDR3 reads CAISHSGTELYNEQFF. DNA of the CDR3: TGTGCCATCAGCCACTCCGGGACTGAGCTCTACAATGAGCAGTTCTTC.

CDR3 in DNA: TGTGCCTTCGCTCCGGGACAGGGGACCTACGAGCAGTACTTC. Protein sequence: CAFAPGQGTYEQYF. V and J are TRBV30 and TRBJ2-7; TRBD1 matches 10 bases. The CDR3 sequence is 14 residues long. The junction had 8 bases not matched to a gene; V was cut back by 7 bases and J by 2 bases. Germline lookup yields CDR1 GTSNPN and CDR2 SVGIG (reference sequence).

Concerning this clone itself: Its ends do not fully match the called genes, so a read error is possible. The genes are TRBV5-6 and TRBJ2-5, with D perhaps TRBD2 (5 bases). The CDR3 runs to 13 residues. In germline, CDR1 is SGHDT, CDR2 YYEEEE. This chain's CDR3 is CASTLDGRGTQYF. The CDR3 bases are TGTGCCAGCACCTTGGACGGCCGGGGAACCCAGTACTTC.

This sequence joins TRBV6-5 and TRBJ1-5; D might be TRBD1 (6 bases). The germline V and J ends were trimmed by 5 bases and 5 bases, with 13 bases remaining between them. This CDR3 comprises 14 residues. In germline, CDR1 is MNHEY, CDR2 SVGAGI. CDR3 sequence: CASSSRGGDQPQHF. In nucleotides, the CDR3 is TGTGCCAGCAGTAGCAGGGGTGGAGATCAGCCCCAGCATTTT.

This clone was seen just once. The chain employs TRBV7-6 and TRBJ2-7; D possibly corresponds to TRBD1 (6 bases). Germline V gives CDR1 SGHVS, CDR2 FNYEAQ. The CDR3 is made up of 16 amino acids. V lost 5 bases, J lost 0 bases, and 17 bases lay in between. The CDR3 sequence: CASSQNRVQGSYEQYF. The CDR3 region has the DNA TGTGCCAGCAGCCAAAACAGGGTGCAAGGCTCCTACGAGCAGTACTTC.

The chain is built from TRBV18 and TRBJ2-5; 7 positions match TRBD2. Germline V lookup: CDR1 KGHSH, CDR2 LQKENI. The V and J ends lost 0 bases and 3 bases, in that order; junction bases with no gene match: 1. The CDR3 loop spans 14 amino acids. The CDR3 bases are TGTGCCAGCTCACCACCCGCGGGAGAAGAGACCCAGTACTTC. Translation: CASSPPAGEETQYF.

The chain recombines TRBV3-1 (or the pseudogene TRBV3-2) with TRBJ1-2; 7 bases line up with TRBD1. This CDR3 is 13 amino acids long. V lost 4 bases, J lost 4 bases, and 3 bases stayed unmatched. Per germline, CDR1 LGHDT and CDR2 YNNKEL (reference sequence). CDR3 amino acids: CASSPRTGYGYTF. The CDR3 coding sequence is TGTGCCAGCAGCCCCAGGACAGGCTATGGCTACACCTTC.

The J gene is TRBJ2-3, the V gene TRBV7-8, with D possibly being TRBD1 (6 bases). The CDR3 is 18 residues long. The V gene lost 5 bases and the J gene lost 3 bases, with 24 bases spanning the gap. CDR1 and CDR2 (germline): SGHVS, FQNEAQ. The CDR3 coding sequence is TGTGCCAGCAGCCCTTTAACACCGGGACAAGTAAAGACAGATACGCAGTATTTT. Amino acids: CASSPLTPGQVKTDTQYF.

The gene calls are TRBV6-5 and TRBJ2-7; D ambiguous. With 10 bases removed from V and 0 bases from J, the gap between germline ends came to 10 bases. Germline lookup yields CDR1 MNHEY and CDR2 SVGAGI. This CDR3 is 12 amino acids long. The CDR3 DNA sequence: TGTGCCACGGCAGGCAGCTCCTACGAGCAGTACTTC. It translates to CATAGSSYEQYF.

This chain joins TRBV9 and TRBJ1-3; TRBD1 might be the D (5 bases). The V end was cut by 0 bases, the J end by 4 bases, with 11 bases between. Germline V CDR1 and CDR2: SGDLS, YYNGEE. This CDR3 is built from 15 residues. The CDR3 reads CASSVGSGIGNTIYF. The CDR3 DNA sequence: TGTGCCAGCAGCGTAGGCTCAGGGATAGGAAACACCATATATTTT.

The V gene is TRBV2, the J gene TRBJ2-2; D is ambiguous. Trimming took 7 bases from V and 4 from J, leaving 16 bases between them. From germline, CDR1 is SNHLY and CDR2 FYNNEI. The CDR3 sequence is 15 residues long. This CDR3 is CASTPRRVATGELFF. Written as DNA, the CDR3 is TGTGCCAGCACCCCCCGACGGGTGGCCACCGGGGAGCTGTTTTTT.

The V gene is TRBV19, the J gene TRBJ1-1, with 9 bases that match TRBD1. Germline V gene sequence: CDR1 LNHDA, CDR2 SQIVND (reference sequence). This CDR3 has 16 amino acids. V shed 2 bases and J 0 bases; nucleotides not matched to a gene: 4. The CDR3 protein is CASSIKGQGLNTEAFF. The CDR3 DNA follows: TGTGCCAGTAGTATAAAGGGACAGGGATTGAACACTGAAGCTTTCTTT.

The J gene is TRBJ1-4, the V gene TRBV12-3 or TRBV12-4; D gene uncertain. Trimming stripped 3 bases from V and 8 bases from J, with 10 bases between. This CDR3 is 13 amino acids long. The CDR3 is CASSLSLREKLFF. CDR3 DNA sequence: TGTGCCAGCAGTTTGAGCCTCCGCGAAAAACTGTTTTTT.

A word on this clone: Other nucleotide sequences in the sample specify the same CDR3. V usage is TRBV19 and J usage is TRBJ2-1, with 9 bases that match TRBD2. Trimming removed 9 bases from V and 4 bases from J; junction bases left unmatched: 7. This CDR3 comprises 14 residues. The germline CDR1 and CDR2 sequences are LNHDA and SQIVND (reference sequence). CDR3 nucleotide sequence: TGTGCCAGCAGTGGCGGGGGGGATTACAATGAGCAGTTCTTC. Translated, it gives CASSGGGDYNEQFF.

The rearrangement joins TRBV7-9 to TRBJ1-2, with TRBD1 matching 8 bases. The CDR3 covers 13 residues. The V segment lost 5 bases and the J segment 8 bases; nucleotides outside the gene matches: 7. CDR1 SEHNR and CDR2 FQNEAQ come from the germline V gene (reference sequence). The CDR3 sequence: CASSGQGARGYTF. For the CDR3, the DNA is TGTGCCAGCAGCGGTCAGGGGGCGAGGGGCTACACCTTC.

CDR3 loop: CATSEGGQGQETQYF. DNA of the CDR3: TGTGCCACCAGTGAGGGCGGACAGGGGCAAGAGACCCAGTACTTC. This chain connects TRBV24-1 to TRBJ2-5; 9 positions match TRBD1. CDR1 and CDR2 (germline): KGHDR, SFDVKD. Trimming removed 4 bases from V and 2 bases from J; junction bases left unmatched: 4. The CDR3 contains 15 residues.

The J gene is TRBJ2-1, the V gene TRBV6-1; a weak D match, TRBD1 (6 bases). The CDR3 totals 12 residues. V lost 1 base and J 8 bases, leaving 6 bases between the germline ends. CDR1 is MNHNS and CDR2 is SASEGT in the germline V gene. The CDR3 nucleotides read TGTGCCAGCAGTGAAGACAGGGATGAGCAGTTCTTC. It yields the protein CASSEDRDEQFF.

The CDR3 loop reads CASNVLAGGYNEQFF. The DNA for the CDR3 is TGTGCCAGCAACGTACTAGCGGGGGGCTACAATGAGCAGTTCTTC. This chain joins TRBV2 and TRBJ2-1, with TRBD2 identical over 12 bases. This CDR3 has 15 residues. J was trimmed by 3 bases and V by 7 bases; bases with no gene match: 4. Germline CDR1 SNHLY, CDR2 FYNNEI. Supplemented by reference TRBV2 and TRBJ2-1, the full variable domain reads EPEVTQTPSHQVTQMGQEVILRCVPISNHLYFYWYRQILGQKVEFLVSFYNNEISEKSEIFDDQFSVERPDGSNFTLKIRSTKLEDSAMYFCASNVLAGGYNEQFFGPGTRLTVL.